The TCR beta chain under discussion was sequenced for a study of blood T cell repertoires in COVID-19. The wider study: PBMCs, B-cell-depleted T cells, or T cells were the source of the cDNA or gDNA that made up the material.

There are 14 residues in the CDR3. V shed 7 bases, J shed 3 bases, and the junction held 6 bases outside the gene matches. The germline CDR1 and CDR2 sequences are SGHKS and YYEKEE (reference sequence). Recruits, aged 18 to 89 years, lived in about two dozen US areas. Self-reported history from a screening survey and questionnaire set each donor's cohort. Authors' data handling: Reference gene primers were amplified, and this amplification served to estimate nucleated cell counts. Some clones are missing from TCRdb's copy, which holds only in-frame ones; the method was immunoSEQ multiplex PCR. V and J calls and clone size are as listed in that table; D and trimming were resolved from the DNA. The data contain about 170,000 clones, around 80% of them singletons. This clone has just a few counts.

Material for sequencing was PBMCs or T cells enriched from blood (not recorded which). This chain connects TRBV5-5 to TRBJ2-3, with 9 bases identical to TRBD1. This TCR came from a woman between 50 and 59 years old in a cohort exposed to, infected with or recovered from COVID-19 (not recorded which). The chain's CDR3 is CASGQGQRTDTQYF. The CDR3 nucleotides read TGTGCCAGCGGACAGGGGCAGAGGACAGATACGCAGTATTTT.